This T cell receptor beta chain is from a study of T cells after posttransplantation cyclophosphamide. Overall study findings and caveats: TRB clonality was highly associated with recipient CMV seropositivity and reactivation. TRB overlap between skin or GI tissue T cells and blood was limited.

Sequencing was performed with immunoSEQ multiplex PCR; in TCRdb, only in-frame clones are kept and a portion is missing. The repertoire holds 3,900 or so clones, with under 80% as singletons. With V trimmed by 5 bases and J by 2 bases, 6 bases remained unmatched. The germline gives CDR1 SGHAT, CDR2 FQNNGV. The CDR3 contains 16 residues. Of note for this clone: Its antigen is currently unknown.

Peripheral blood was collected from the related graft donor on the marrow donation day. J is TRBJ1-5 and V is TRBV11-2; 10 nucleotides match TRBD1. The sample consisted of memory CD8+ T cells sorted from blood. The sequence was collected from a young man in good health and a related stem cell transplant donor. The CDR3 nucleotides are TGTGCCAGCAGCCCCCCGGGACAGGGGTGCAATCAGCCCCAGCATTTT. Translation: CASSPPGQGCNQPQHF.